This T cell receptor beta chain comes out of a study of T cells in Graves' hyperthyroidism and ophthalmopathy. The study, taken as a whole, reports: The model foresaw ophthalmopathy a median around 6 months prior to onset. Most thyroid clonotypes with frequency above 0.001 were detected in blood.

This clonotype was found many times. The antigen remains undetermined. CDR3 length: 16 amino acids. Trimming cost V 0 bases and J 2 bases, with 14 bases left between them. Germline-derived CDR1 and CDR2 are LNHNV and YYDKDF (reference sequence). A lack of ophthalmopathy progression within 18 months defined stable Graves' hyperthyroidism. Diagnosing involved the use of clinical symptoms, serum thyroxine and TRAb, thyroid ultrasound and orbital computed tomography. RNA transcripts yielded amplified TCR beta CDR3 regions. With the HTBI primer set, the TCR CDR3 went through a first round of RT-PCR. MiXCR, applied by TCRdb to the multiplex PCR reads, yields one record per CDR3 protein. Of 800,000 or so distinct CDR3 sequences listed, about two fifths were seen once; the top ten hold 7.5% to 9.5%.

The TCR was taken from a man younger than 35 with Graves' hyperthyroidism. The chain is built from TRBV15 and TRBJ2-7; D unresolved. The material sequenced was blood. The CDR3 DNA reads TGTGCCACCAGCAGAGATCGCGCGGTAATGGCCTACGAGCAGTACTTC. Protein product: CATSRDRAVMAYEQYF.